The entry that follows covers one TCR beta chain sequence. The antigen is not known. TCRdb called the RT-PCR reads again in MiXCR, with one record for every CDR3 protein. The sample lists under 950,000 distinct CDR3 sequences, approximately 21% seen once, with roughly a tenth in the top ten. This specimen belongs to a study of response to subunit inactivated influenza vaccine. Findings and caveats of the study: Each seasonal influenza vaccination recruits few new T cells, the authors suggested.

This CDR3 has 13 amino acids. With 1 base removed from V and 11 bases from J, the gap between germline ends came to 14 bases. The source is a man between 50 and 59 years old who received an inactivated influenza vaccine. V gene TRBV12-3 or TRBV12-4 combines with J gene TRBJ1-1; D uncertain. This material consisted of PBMCs from blood, taken roughly 5 days after vaccination. CDR3 loop: CASSLEWNDDAFF. In nucleotides, the CDR3 is TGTGCCAGCAGTTTAGAATGGAACGACGACGCTTTCTTT.